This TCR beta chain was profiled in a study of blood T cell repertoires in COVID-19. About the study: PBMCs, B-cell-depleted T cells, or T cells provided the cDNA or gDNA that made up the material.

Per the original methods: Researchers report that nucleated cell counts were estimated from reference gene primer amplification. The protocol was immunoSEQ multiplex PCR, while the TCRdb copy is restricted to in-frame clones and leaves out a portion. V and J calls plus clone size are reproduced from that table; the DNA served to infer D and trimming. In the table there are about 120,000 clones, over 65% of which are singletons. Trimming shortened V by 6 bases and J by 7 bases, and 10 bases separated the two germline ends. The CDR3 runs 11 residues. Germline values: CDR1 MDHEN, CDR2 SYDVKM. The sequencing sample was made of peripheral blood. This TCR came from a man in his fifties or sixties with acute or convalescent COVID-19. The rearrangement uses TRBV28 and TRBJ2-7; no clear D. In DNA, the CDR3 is TGTGCCAGCAGGGCAGCGTGGGAGCAGTACTTC. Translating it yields CASRAAWEQYF.